A single T cell receptor (beta chain) is shown here with its context. The CDR3 totals 15 residues. In the authors' methods: Estimation of nucleated cell counts relied on the amplification of reference gene primers. Produced via immunoSEQ multiplex PCR; TCRdb's table is partial and in-frame only. D and trimming were read from the DNA, whereas the V and J calls and clone size are those reported in that table. The sample carries 40,000 to 45,000 clones, about nine tenths recorded once. These data originate in a study of blood T cell repertoires in COVID-19. Study details: Italy, Spain and the United States were the sources of the convalescent and acute COVID-19 samples. T cells, B-cell-depleted T cells, or PBMCs supplied cDNA or gDNA.

Material for sequencing was peripheral blood. This chain uses TRBV21-1 with TRBJ2-7; TRBD1 reflects the table's D call only, with no check against the DNA. TRBV21-1 is labeled a pseudogene. The clonotype was recovered from a human donor in a cohort sampled during active COVID-19. The CDR3 coding sequence is TGTGCCAGCAGCAAAGGCGCAACAGGGGCCTTAGAGCAGTACTTC. Translated, it gives CASSKGATGALEQYF.